These 31 T cell receptor beta chains were all obtained from the same sample, sequenced in a study of cytomegalovirus exposure and HLA in healthy donors. Generated by immunoSEQ multiplex PCR, the TCRdb table keeps only in-frame clones and is missing some. The table shows 200,000 or so clones, with around 90% occurring only once. The specimen was PBMCs. The origin of the receptors is a young woman in good health and CMV-seropositive.

The genes are TRBV27 and TRBJ2-3; D is possibly TRBD2 (5 bases). The CDR3 covers 16 residues. Germline loops: CDR1 MNHEY, CDR2 SMNVEV (reference sequence). Trimming stripped 3 bases from V and 0 bases from J, with 13 bases between. CDR3 DNA sequence: TGTGCCAGCAGTTTTTTCTCTCGGACTAGCACAGATACGCAGTATTTT. It codes for CASSFFSRTSTDTQYF.

The V gene is TRBV4-1, the J gene TRBJ2-1, with 11 positions matching TRBD2. The germline CDR1 and CDR2 sequences are MGHRA and YSYEKL. The CDR3 is 14 residues long. Trimming removed 4 bases from V and 8 bases from J; junction bases left unmatched: 4. The CDR3 DNA reads as TGCGCCAGCAGCCGACTAGCGGGACTCTATGAGCAGTTCTTC. Translating gives CASSRLAGLYEQFF.

The rearrangement joins TRBV6-1 to TRBJ2-3, with 9 bases matching TRBD1. The germline gives CDR1 MNHNS, CDR2 SASEGT. Trimming cost V 3 bases and J 1 base; bases outside gene matches: 8. The CDR3 is made up of 17 amino acids. The CDR3 region is CASSEITGGGGTDTQYF. CDR3 DNA sequence: TGTGCCAGCAGTGAGATTACAGGGGGCGGTGGCACAGATACGCAGTATTTT.

This clone has a single count. CDR3 region: CASSVNGGTSGNTIYF. The CDR3 coding sequence is TGTGCCAGCAGCGTAAACGGCGGGACCTCTGGAAACACCATATATTTT. The chain combines TRBV9 with TRBJ1-3; weak D call: TRBD1 (5 bases). The germline CDR1 and CDR2 sequences are SGDLS and YYNGEE. The CDR3 runs to 16 residues. Trimming cost V 1 base and J 0 bases, with 11 bases left between them.

This rearrangement joins TRBV5-4 to TRBJ1-4; D is unresolved. Trimming left V 0 bases short and J 8 bases short, with 20 bases between. The length of the CDR3 is 17 residues. Germline-derived CDR1 and CDR2 are SGHNT and YYREEE (reference sequence). The CDR3 DNA reads as TGTGCCAGCAGCTTGGGAGGGCTATGGGGAGGATCCGAAAAACTGTTTTTT. It yields the protein CASSLGGLWGGSEKLFF.

The chain recombines TRBV6-5 with TRBJ1-1; 8 bases agree with TRBD1. The CDR3 consists of 13 residues. Trimming removed 2 bases from V and 6 bases from J; junction bases left unmatched: 2. Per germline, CDR1 MNHEY and CDR2 SVGAGI. CDR3: CASSYTTGAEAFF. Here the CDR3 DNA reads TGTGCCAGCAGTTACACGACAGGGGCTGAAGCTTTCTTT.

This chain links TRBV4-1 with TRBJ2-7; D ambiguous. CDR3 size: 12 residues. V was clipped by 1 base and J by 6 bases, with 7 bases between them. Germline lookup yields CDR1 MGHRA and CDR2 YSYEKL. CDR3 sequence reads: CASSQGPSEQYF. In DNA, the CDR3 is TGCGCCAGCAGCCAAGGTCCCAGCGAGCAGTACTTC.

The chain links TRBV13 to TRBJ2-7; TRBD2 matches 10 bases. Germline V gives CDR1 PRHDT, CDR2 FYEKMQ (reference sequence). The J segment lost 1 base and the V segment lost 4 bases, leaving 7 bases of the junction unmatched. This CDR3 comprises 16 residues. CDR3 bases: TGTGCCAGCAGCTCGTTCCTAGCGGGGGAATCCTACGAGCAGTACTTC. The encoded protein is CASSSFLAGESYEQYF.

The rearrangement joins TRBV5-1 to TRBJ2-1; 7 bases fit TRBD1. Unmatched junction bases numbered 5, after V lost 2 bases and J lost 6 bases. Germline CDR1 reads SGHRS; CDR2 reads YFSETQ. This CDR3 comprises 14 residues. This CDR3 is CASSLGQAINEQFF. CDR3 nucleotides: TGCGCCAGCAGCTTAGGACAGGCCATCAATGAGCAGTTCTTC.

The chain joins TRBV5-4 to TRBJ1-1; TRBD1 is a possible D gene (5 bases). The CDR3 runs to 15 residues. The V gene's germline CDR1 is SGHNT and CDR2 YYREEE (reference sequence). V lost 4 bases to trimming and J lost 5 bases, with 18 bases between them. In DNA, the CDR3 is TGTGCCAGCAGCGGTTATGGGCAGGGTGGGACTGAAGCTTTCTTT. Its translation: CASSGYGQGGTEAFF.

The chain recombines TRBV30 with TRBJ2-5; a possible D gene is TRBD1 (6 bases). Germline V gene lookup returns CDR1 GTSNPN and CDR2 SVGIG (reference sequence). This CDR3 has 12 amino acids. Trimming pared 4 bases from V and 7 bases from J, leaving 13 bases between. CDR3 nucleotide sequence: TGTGCCTGGAACAGGGCCGAAGGGACCCAGTACTTC. Its translation: CAWNRAEGTQYF.

The genes are TRBV10-1 and TRBJ2-1; maybe TRBD2 (6 bases). Germline V gene data show CDR1 as WNHNN and CDR2 as SYGVQD (reference sequence). The CDR3 totals 15 residues. Deletions cut 11 bases from V and 2 bases from J, with 19 bases between. The DNA of the CDR3 is TGCGCCCGACCAGAAGGGCGGGGTCCCTACAATGAGCAGTTCTTC. It is translated as CARPEGRGPYNEQFF.

This chain joins TRBV28 and TRBJ1-2, with D possibly being TRBD1 (6 bases). The CDR3 extends over 14 amino acids. V was clipped by 3 bases and J by 0 bases, with 8 bases between them. Germline V gives CDR1 MDHEN, CDR2 SYDVKM. The CDR3 reads CASSFQGTNYGYTF. The CDR3 DNA follows: TGTGCCAGCAGTTTCCAGGGGACTAACTATGGCTACACCTTC.

CDR3 nucleotides: TGTGCCAGCAGCCCCTTCCTCTCTGGGGCCAACGTCCTGACTTTC. It codes for CASSPFLSGANVLTF. The chain recombines TRBV6-5 with TRBJ2-6; D unclear. Germline CDR1 is MNHEY and CDR2 is SVGAGI. The V gene lost 6 bases and the J gene lost 0 bases, with 9 bases spanning the gap. This CDR3 comprises 15 residues.

This clone was seen a few times. The chain couples TRBV4-1 to TRBJ2-7, with D tentatively TRBD1 (5 bases). Germline values: CDR1 MGHRA, CDR2 YSYEKL. V was pared by 2 bases and J by 2 bases, with 13 bases between. There are 15 residues in the CDR3. The CDR3 reads CASSQKGQGTYEQYF. In DNA, the CDR3 is TGCGCCAGCAGCCAAAAGGGCCAGGGTACCTACGAGCAGTACTTC.

In this sample, this clone turned up once. The rearrangement uses TRBV2 and TRBJ2-2; no firm D call. V was pared by 6 bases and J by 10 bases, with 12 bases between. This CDR3 comprises 12 residues. Germline-derived CDR1 and CDR2 are SNHLY and FYNNEI. CDR3 in amino acids: CASSRVSVELFF. The CDR3 bases are TGTGCCAGCAGCCGCGTCTCGGTGGAGCTGTTTTTT.

The V and J genes are TRBV11-1 and TRBJ2-1; the D gene is possibly TRBD2 (6 bases). Germline V gene sequence: CDR1 SGHAT, CDR2 FQDESV (reference sequence). The CDR3 sequence is 12 residues long. The V gene lost 3 bases and the J gene lost 8 bases, with 8 bases spanning the gap. The CDR3 region is CASSFRRDEQFF. CDR3 nucleotides: TGTGCCAGCAGCTTCCGGAGGGATGAGCAGTTCTTC.

The V call is TRBV10-3, the J call TRBJ1-1; D is ambiguous. The CDR3 is 13 amino acids. V dropped 6 bases and J dropped 1 base, with 9 bases sitting between them. Per germline, CDR1 ENHRY and CDR2 SYGVKD. As DNA, the CDR3 is TGTGCCATCAGCGGGGTGCGGAACACTGAAGCTTTCTTT. This encodes CAISGVRNTEAFF.

The chain recombines TRBV15 with TRBJ2-7; unclear D gene. V was shortened by 2 bases and J by 1 base, with 9 bases between the two germline ends. This CDR3 region has 14 residues. The germline V gene has CDR1 LNHNV and CDR2 YYDKDF (reference sequence). CDR3 nucleotides: TGTGCCACCAGCAGATCGGGTAATTCCTACGAGCAGTACTTC. Protein sequence: CATSRSGNSYEQYF.

The V call is TRBV18, the J call TRBJ1-1, with D perhaps TRBD1 (5 bases). Germline CDR1 is KGHSH and CDR2 is LQKENI. The CDR3 runs 16 residues. V gave up 0 bases and J gave up 1 base, with 12 bases separating them. For the CDR3, the DNA is TGTGCCAGCTCACCACCGGGGGGTCTTACGAACACTGAAGCTTTCTTT. This gives the protein CASSPPGGLTNTEAFF.

This chain links TRBV5-1 with TRBJ2-6, with a weak D call TRBD1 (6 bases). The CDR3 spans 18 residues. V dropped 1 base and J dropped 1 base, with 15 bases sitting between them. Germline-derived CDR1 and CDR2 are SGHRS and YFSETQ. CDR3: CASSLTTGPRSGANVLTF. CDR3 sequence (DNA): TGCGCCAGCAGCTTGACCACAGGGCCGCGGTCTGGGGCCAACGTCCTGACTTTC.

The rearrangement links TRBV28 to TRBJ1-2, with D uncertain. The germline V and J ends were trimmed by 3 bases and 8 bases, with 19 bases remaining between them. Per germline, CDR1 MDHEN and CDR2 SYDVKM. The CDR3 totals 15 residues. CDR3 protein: CASSLSAIGLAGYTF. The CDR3 DNA reads TGTGCCAGCAGTTTGTCTGCGATTGGGCTGGCAGGCTACACCTTC.

The gene calls are TRBV28 and TRBJ1-4; perhaps TRBD1 as D (5 bases). V was cut by 6 bases and J by 0 bases, with 8 bases left in between. The CDR3 consists of 14 residues. Germline V lookup: CDR1 MDHEN, CDR2 SYDVKM. CDR3 coding DNA: TGTGCCAGCAGAACAGGCGCAACTAATGAAAAACTGTTTTTT. Translation gives CASRTGATNEKLFF.

The chain links TRBV30 to TRBJ2-1; D gene unclear. V lost 1 base and J 10 bases, leaving 17 bases between the germline ends. Germline V gives CDR1 GTSNPN, CDR2 SVGIG (reference sequence). The CDR3 sequence is 14 residues long. CDR3 in amino acids: CAWSETSRLREQFF. The CDR3 DNA is TGTGCCTGGAGTGAAACCTCCCGGCTGAGGGAGCAGTTCTTC. Full variable domain (missing parts from reference TRBV30 and TRBJ2-1): SQTIHQWPATLVQPVGSPLSLECTVEGTSNPNLYWYRQAAGRGLQLLFYSVGIGQISSEVPQNLSASRPQDRQFILSSKKLLLSDSGFYLCAWSETSRLREQFFGPGTRLTVL.

This chain uses TRBV5-1 with TRBJ1-4, with 8 positions matching TRBD1. After removal of 1 base from V and 4 bases from J, the junction contained 15 bases not matched to a gene. The CDR3 contains 19 residues. The germline gives CDR1 SGHRS, CDR2 YFSETQ. CDR3 in DNA: TGCGCCAGCAGCTTGAAAGGTTTGGACAGGGCTGACCATAATGAAAAACTGTTTTTT. The encoded protein is CASSLKGLDRADHNEKLFF. The full variable domain, its missing parts supplied by reference TRBV5-1 and TRBJ1-4, is KAGVTQTPRYLIKTRGQQVTLSCSPISGHRSVSWYQQTPGQGLQFLFEYFSETQRNKGNFPGRFSGRQFSNSRSEMNVSTLELGDSALYLCASSLKGLDRADHNEKLFFGSGTQLSVL.

The chain uses TRBV19 and TRBJ2-3; unclear D gene. The V gene lost 3 bases and the J gene lost 0 bases, with 7 bases spanning the gap. The CDR3 loop spans 14 amino acids. Germline V CDR1 and CDR2: LNHDA, SQIVND (reference sequence). This CDR3 is CASSIMESTDTQYF. DNA for the CDR3: TGTGCCAGTAGTATCATGGAGAGCACAGATACGCAGTATTTT.

This clone was found once. This chain joins TRBV7-9 and TRBJ2-3, with 9 positions matching TRBD1. V gave up 7 bases and J gave up 2 bases; unmatched junction bases: 7. The CDR3 covers 15 residues. Germline CDR1 is SEHNR and CDR2 is FQNEAQ (reference sequence). CDR3 protein: CASTGTGRDTDTQYF. CDR3 nucleotides: TGTGCCAGCACCGGGACAGGGCGTGACACAGATACGCAGTATTTT.

The chain employs TRBV7-9 and TRBJ1-3; a weak D match, TRBD1 (5 bases). The CDR3 totals 18 residues. The V end was cut by 4 bases, the J end by 0 bases, with 19 bases between. Germline CDR1 is SEHNR and CDR2 is FQNEAQ (reference sequence). The CDR3 region has the DNA TGTGCCAGCAGCTCCCCTCCGGAAAGACAGTTCTCTGGAAACACCATATATTTT. This sequence encodes CASSSPPERQFSGNTIYF.

This chain joins TRBV6-5 and TRBJ2-5, with TRBD1 matching over 8 bases. This CDR3 has 14 residues. Trimming cost V 7 bases and J 7 bases; bases outside gene matches: 11. Germline V gives CDR1 MNHEY, CDR2 SVGAGI. The CDR3 DNA is TGTGCCAGCACCGCAGGGGGCACCCCCGGGACCCAGTACTTC. This sequence encodes CASTAGGTPGTQYF.

The V gene is TRBV29-1, the J gene TRBJ2-7, with a possible D match to TRBD1 (6 bases). V lost 4 bases to trimming and J lost 4 bases, with 17 bases between them. There are 14 residues in the CDR3. Per germline, CDR1 SQVTM and CDR2 ANQGSEA. CDR3 nucleotide sequence: TGCAGCGTTGTAGGGGACACAACCCTTTACGAGCAGTACTTC. Protein: CSVVGDTTLYEQYF.

This chain connects TRBV28 to TRBJ2-7; a weak D match, TRBD2 (6 bases). The CDR3 has 15 residues. The germline gives CDR1 MDHEN, CDR2 SYDVKM. The germline V and J ends were trimmed by 1 base and 2 bases, with 12 bases remaining between them. The CDR3 DNA reads as TGTGCCAGCAGTTTATCGATCGGGAGCCCCTACGAGCAGTACTTC. Amino acid sequence: CASSLSIGSPYEQYF.